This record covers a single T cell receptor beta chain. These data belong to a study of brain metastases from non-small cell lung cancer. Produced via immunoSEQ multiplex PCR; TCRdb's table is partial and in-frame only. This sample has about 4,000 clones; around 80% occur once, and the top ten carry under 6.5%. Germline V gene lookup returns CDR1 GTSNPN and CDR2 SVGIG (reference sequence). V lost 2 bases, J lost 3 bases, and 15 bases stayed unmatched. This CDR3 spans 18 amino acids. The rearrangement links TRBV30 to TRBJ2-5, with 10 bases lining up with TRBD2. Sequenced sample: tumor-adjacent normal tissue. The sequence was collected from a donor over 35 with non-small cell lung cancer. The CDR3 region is CAWSPRGMLAGVEETQYF. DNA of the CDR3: TGTGCCTGGAGTCCCAGAGGGATGCTAGCGGGAGTGGAAGAGACCCAGTACTTC. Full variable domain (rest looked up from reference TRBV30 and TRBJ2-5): SQTIHQWPATLVQPVGSPLSLECTVEGTSNPNLYWYRQAAGRGLQLLFYSVGIGQISSEVPQNLSASRPQDRQFILSSKKLLLSDSGFYLCAWSPRGMLAGVEETQYFGPGTRLLVL.